This paragraph covers one T cell receptor beta chain sequence. The entry originates in a study of OX40 agonist ivuxolimab in advanced cancers. Generated by immunoSEQ multiplex PCR, the TCRdb table keeps only in-frame clones and is missing some. The sample lists 87,000 or so clones, approximately 85% occurring once. The V end was cut by 4 bases, the J end by 5 bases, with 16 bases between. Germline CDR1 reads SGDLS; CDR2 reads YYNGEE. The CDR3 is made up of 15 amino acids. This clonotype was obtained from an adult with an advanced solid tumor such as melanoma, head and neck, liver or kidney cancer. The sample consisted of CD4+ or CD8+ T cells sorted from blood, taken in a trial of the OX40 agonist ivuxolimab. The J gene is TRBJ1-5, the V gene TRBV9; D is perhaps TRBD1 (5 bases). CDR3 sequence: CASSNTPGGDQPQHF. The CDR3 DNA reads TGTGCCAGCAGCAACACCCCGGGAGGGGATCAGCCCCAGCATTTT.